These 22 T cell receptor beta chains share one sample of origin, sequenced in a study of blood T cells in healthy people across ages. For the second PCR, which ran for about 7 to 11 cycles, a sample-barcoded 5' primer and a J-beta primer mix were used. Using its own MiXCR run on the 5' RACE reads, TCRdb lists one record per CDR3 protein. Of some 1.5 million distinct CDR3 sequences detected, approximately 28% appear once; the ten largest clones hold 7.7%. The sequencing input was blood. These receptors all come from a woman aged 30 to 39 in good health.

This clonotype occurred many times. V is TRBV29-1 and J is TRBJ1-2; D gene uncertain. V lost 4 bases, J lost 8 bases, and 17 bases lay in between. The CDR3 loop spans 13 amino acids. Per the germline V gene, CDR1 is SQVTM and CDR2 is ANQGSEA. The CDR3 loop reads CSVVLPSFWGYTF. The CDR3 coding sequence is TGCAGCGTTGTTCTCCCCTCGTTCTGGGGCTACACCTTC.

The rearrangement uses TRBV15 and TRBJ2-1; D is tentatively TRBD1 or TRBD2 (5 bases each). Matching the DNA end better, TRBJ2-7 makes the J call doubtful. The CDR3 length is 15 residues. The germline gives CDR1 LNHNV, CDR2 YYDKDF (reference sequence). The CDR3 spells CATSRDGGIYNEQYF. In DNA form, the CDR3 reads TGTGCCACCAGCAGAGATGGGGGAATCTACAATGAGCAGTACTTC.

Notes on this clonotype: Germline is not matched at one junction end, which may reflect a read error. The J gene is TRBJ2-5, the V gene TRBV7-2, with 12 bases aligning to TRBD2. The CDR3 loop spans 16 amino acids. Germline V gene data show CDR1 as SGHTA and CDR2 as FQGNSA. The CDR3 DNA reads as TGTGCCAGCAACTTAGTAGCTAGCGGGGGGGCCAAGACCCAGTACTTC. Protein sequence: CASNLVASGGAKTQYF. The full variable domain, with the rest looked up from reference TRBV7-2 and TRBJ2-5, is GAGVSQSPSNKVTEKGKDVELRCDPISGHTALYWYRQSLGQGLEFLIYFQGNSAPDKSGLPSDRFSAERTGGSVSTLTIQRTQQEDSAVYLCASNLVASGGAKTQYFGPGTRLLVL.

The sample holds many counts of this clonotype. CDR3 sequence (DNA): TGTGCCAGCAGTCCGCGGACAGGGGTTAATTCACCCCTCCACTTT. Residues: CASSPRTGVNSPLHF. This rearrangement joins TRBV12-3 or TRBV12-4 to TRBJ1-6, with 9 nucleotides matching TRBD1. The CDR3 runs 15 residues. The junction had 5 bases not matched to a gene; V was cut back by 5 bases and J by 6 bases.

The chain is built from TRBV20-1 and TRBJ2-7, with a possible D match to TRBD2 (7 bases). This CDR3 is built from 14 residues. Germline CDR1 DFQATT, CDR2 SNEGSKA (reference sequence). V lost 6 bases and J lost 2, with 17 bases in between. For the CDR3, the DNA is TGCAGTGCAGGGGGGGACGGACACCCCTACGAGCAGTACTTC. This sequence encodes CSAGGDGHPYEQYF.

This sequence joins TRBV12-3 or TRBV12-4 and TRBJ1-1, with TRBD1 as a possible D gene (6 bases). V shed 1 base and J shed 3 bases, with 9 bases lying between them. This CDR3 spans 14 amino acids. The CDR3, as DNA: TGTGCCAGCAGTTTAGGGGGGCACTACACTGAAGCTTTCTTT. It codes for CASSLGGHYTEAFF.

V is TRBV24-1 and J is TRBJ1-1; weak D call: TRBD1 (6 bases). V dropped 5 bases and J dropped 6 bases, with 9 bases sitting between them. CDR3 length equals 12 residues. Germline-derived CDR1 and CDR2 are KGHDR and SFDVKD. CDR3 amino acids: CATSGGGAEAFF. CDR3 in DNA: TGTGCCACCAGTGGGGGGGGCGCTGAAGCTTTCTTT.

This clonotype occurred a few times. The rearrangement joins TRBV5-1 to TRBJ2-6; TRBD1 agrees at 8 bases. CDR1 and CDR2 (germline): SGHRS, YFSETQ. This CDR3 is 17 amino acids long. Trimming removed 4 bases from V and 1 base from J; junction bases left unmatched: 7. DNA for the CDR3: TGCGCCAGCAGCCCCCGGACAGGGCTGTCTGGGGCCAACGTCCTGACTTTC. This sequence encodes CASSPRTGLSGANVLTF.

The sample holds a few counts of this clonotype. The chain is built from TRBV7-2 and TRBJ1-5, with D possibly being TRBD1 (6 bases). This CDR3 comprises 15 residues. CDR1 and CDR2 from the germline V gene are SGHTA and FQGNSA. The V gene lost 5 bases and the J gene lost 4 bases, with 15 bases spanning the gap. Written as DNA, the CDR3 is TGTGCCAGCAGCATCCACAGGGCCCCTAATCAGCCCCAGCATTTT. Protein sequence: CASSIHRAPNQPQHF.

About this clonotype itself: This may stem from a read error, because a much larger clone lies one nucleotide away. V gene TRBV5-1 combines with J gene TRBJ2-1, with D possibly being TRBD1 (5 bases). This CDR3 spans 13 amino acids. Germline CDR1 SGHRS, CDR2 YFSETQ. V was trimmed by 2 bases and J by 10 bases, leaving 13 bases between them. This chain's CDR3 is CASSFARAVEQFF. As DNA, the CDR3 is TGCGCCAGCAGCTTTGCCAGGGCGGTAGAGCAGTTCTTC.

Note on this clonotype: This could be a read error, since a much larger clone is one nucleotide away. V usage is TRBV7-2 and J usage is TRBJ2-5, with TRBD2 matching over 9 bases. The J call is uncertain, as TRBJ2-1 better fits the DNA end. Germline CDR1 SGHTA, CDR2 FQGNSA. There are 15 residues in the CDR3. CDR3 DNA sequence: TGTGCCAGCACTAGTGATGCGGGAGGGCAAGAGACCCAGTTCTTC. The encoded protein is CASTSDAGGQETQFF.

This sequence joins TRBV10-3 and TRBJ2-7, with 8 positions matching TRBD1. V gave up 2 bases and J gave up 6 bases; unmatched junction bases: 6. This CDR3 is 14 amino acids long. From germline, CDR1 is ENHRY and CDR2 SYGVKD. DNA for the CDR3: TGTGCCATCAGTGAGCGGGCAGGGGGCACCGAGCAGTACTTC. It encodes CAISERAGGTEQYF.

This clonotype was counted many times. The rearrangement uses TRBV5-1 and TRBJ2-1, with TRBD2 matching over 7 bases. The CDR3 has 15 residues. The V gene end was trimmed by 7 bases and the J gene end by 6 bases; junction bases not matched to a gene: 13. Germline-derived CDR1 and CDR2 are SGHRS and YFSETQ. CDR3 region: CASLPPPGGSNEQFF. As DNA, the CDR3 is TGCGCCAGCCTCCCTCCCCCGGGAGGAAGCAATGAGCAGTTCTTC.

This clonotype was found a few times. The chain combines TRBV12-3 or TRBV12-4 with TRBJ1-2; possible D gene TRBD1, 5 bases. The germline V and J ends were trimmed by 3 bases and 8 bases, with 16 bases remaining between them. The CDR3 is 14 amino acids. In DNA form, the CDR3 reads TGTGCCAGCAGTTTCGCAGGGATTTTTTACGGCTACACCTTC. Its protein product is CASSFAGIFYGYTF.

This clonotype was seen only once. As DNA, the CDR3 is TGTGCCAGCAGTTTCAGGGGACTAGCGGGAGGAAATGAGCAGTTCTTC. Its translation is CASSFRGLAGGNEQFF. The chain recombines TRBV12-3 or TRBV12-4 with TRBJ2-1; 15 bases are a match to TRBD2. The V segment lost 3 bases and the J segment 7 bases; nucleotides outside the gene matches: 4. The CDR3 length is 16 residues.

This clonotype was recorded at least ten times. V and J are TRBV11-2 and TRBJ2-4, with 9 bases identical to TRBD1. Germline V gene data show CDR1 as SGHAT and CDR2 as FQNNGV. The length of the CDR3 is 17 residues. V was pared by 2 bases and J by 0 bases, with 5 bases of the junction left unmatched. The CDR3 region is CASSLSGTGTAKNIQYF. The CDR3 DNA reads as TGTGCCAGCAGCTTATCCGGGACAGGGACAGCCAAAAACATTCAGTACTTC.

Concerning this clonotype itself: Just one base apart from a much larger clone, this may be a read error. CDR3 DNA: TGTGCCAGCAGTTTAGTAACTAGCGGGAGACGAGGTACGGATAAGCAGTTCTTC. Its translation: CASSLVTSGRRGTDKQFF. V usage is TRBV12-3 or TRBV12-4 and J usage is TRBJ2-1; 11 bases fit TRBD2. There are 18 residues in the CDR3. J was trimmed by 11 bases and V by 1 base; bases with no gene match: 16.

This chain uses TRBV7-2 with TRBJ1-2; 11 bases map to TRBD1. CDR3 length: 13 amino acids. V lost 3 bases, J lost 11 bases, and 5 bases stayed unmatched. From germline, CDR1 is SGHTA and CDR2 FQGNSA. The CDR3 nucleotides are TGTGCCAGCAGCTTCCGGGACAGGGGGATATACACCTTC. It codes for CASSFRDRGIYTF.

This clonotype has only a few counts. This chain joins TRBV30 and TRBJ2-7; D unclear. The germline V gene encodes CDR1 GTSNPN and CDR2 SVGIG (reference sequence). The CDR3 runs 12 residues. V lost 0 bases, J lost 4 bases, and 7 bases lay in between. The CDR3 DNA is TGTGCCTGGAGTGTAAGCGTGTACGAGCAGTACTTC. It specifies CAWSVSVYEQYF.

This clonotype was counted between two and nine times. The V and J genes are TRBV27 and TRBJ2-7; D gene ambiguous. CDR1 is MNHEY and CDR2 is SMNVEV in the germline V gene (reference sequence). The CDR3 covers 15 residues. Trimming shortened V by 1 base and J by 2 bases, and 12 bases separated the two germline ends. The chain's CDR3 is CASSLFAAGAYEQYF. The CDR3 DNA reads TGTGCCAGCAGTTTATTCGCAGCCGGTGCCTACGAGCAGTACTTC.

The chain employs TRBV5-1 and TRBJ2-5; no clear D. With 3 bases removed from V and 5 bases from J, the gap between germline ends came to 14 bases. The CDR3 covers 14 residues. Per the germline V gene, CDR1 is SGHRS and CDR2 is YFSETQ. CDR3 nucleotide sequence: TGCGCCAGCAGCTCCTCATTAGGTGGGGAGACCCAGTACTTC. Residues: CASSSSLGGETQYF.

In this sample, this clonotype turned up a few times. The chain links TRBV15 to TRBJ1-6, with 7 bases aligning to TRBD1. Trimming took 1 base from V and 0 from J; bases not matched to a gene: 6. The germline gives CDR1 LNHNV, CDR2 YYDKDF (reference sequence). The CDR3 is made up of 18 amino acids. CDR3 residues: CATSRGTGRVSYNSPLHF. DNA of the CDR3: TGTGCCACCAGCAGAGGGACAGGTCGGGTCTCCTATAATTCACCCCTCCACTTT. Variable domain in full (rest from reference TRBV15 and TRBJ1-6): DAMVIQNPRYQVTQFGKPVTLSCSQTLNHNVMYWYQQKSSQAPKLLFHYYDKDFNNEADTPDNFQSRRPNTSFCFLDIRSPGLGDTAMYLCATSRGTGRVSYNSPLHFGNGTRLTVT.